Below, 8 T cell receptor beta chains from the same sample are listed, as sequenced in a study of T-cell reconstitution after alpha-beta-depleted transplantation in children (dated by TCRdb to 2016 to 2018). The library was made by PCR. Reads for this sample came from an Illumina HiSeq 2500. To normalize quantification of the TCRbeta repertoire, the TCR libraries were built with molecular barcoding that relied on unique molecular identifiers. The public reads were quality trimmed at Q25 with fastp and then assembled into clones with MiXCR by TCRdb, keeping productive beta chains. One record per CDR3 amino acid sequence lists the most common genes and DNA. The sample has 600,000 to 700,000 distinct CDR3 sequences on record, roughly 17% of them singletons. The ten largest clones represent approximately 1% of the sample. This sample comprised PBMCs from the stem cell graft donor, obtained from the stem cell graft. The receptors derive from a human donor who donated a stem cell graft to a child with acute myeloid leukemia.

The CDR3 DNA is TGTGCCTGGAGTGCAGGGTCCGGGGCCAACGTCCTGACTTTC. Translation: CAWSAGSGANVLTF. The J gene is TRBJ2-6, the V gene TRBV30; a weak D match, TRBD1 (5 bases). CDR1 GTSNPN and CDR2 SVGIG come from the germline V gene (reference sequence). The germline V and J ends were trimmed by 1 base and 4 bases, with 8 bases remaining between them. The length of the CDR3 is 14 residues.

This chain joins TRBV5-5 and TRBJ2-3; 8 nucleotides agree with TRBD1. The length of the CDR3 is 16 residues. CDR1 SGHKS and CDR2 YYEKEE come from the germline V gene (reference sequence). V lost 0 bases to trimming and J lost 4 bases; unmatched junction nucleotides: 7. CDR3 protein: CASSLVLQGGPDTQYF. The CDR3 DNA follows: TGTGCCAGCAGCTTGGTGCTACAGGGGGGACCAGATACGCAGTATTTT.

This clonotype was detected many times. V gene TRBV20-1 combines with J gene TRBJ1-6, with D hard to call. CDR1 and CDR2 (germline): DFQATT, SNEGSKA (reference sequence). The V and J ends lost 2 bases and 5 bases respectively, with 7 bases between them. This CDR3 is 13 amino acids long. The CDR3 loop is CSARSDNNSPLHF. The CDR3 DNA sequence: TGCAGTGCTAGAAGTGATAATAATTCACCCCTCCACTTT.

This clonotype was detected ten times or more. This chain links TRBV4-2 with TRBJ1-5; tentatively, D is TRBD1 (5 bases). Germline V gene sequence: CDR1 LGHNA, CDR2 YNFKEQ. This CDR3 has 15 amino acids. Trimming removed 0 bases at V and 2 bases at J, with 8 bases between. The DNA of the CDR3 is TGTGCCAGCAGCCAAGAGAAGACAGGCAATCAGCCCCAGCATTTT. Its translation is CASSQEKTGNQPQHF.

In this sample, this clonotype turned up many times. V is TRBV29-1 and J is TRBJ1-2, with D unresolved. This CDR3 has 11 residues. V was clipped by 6 bases and J by 3 bases, with 8 bases between them. Germline CDR1 and CDR2: SQVTM and ANQGSEA. The CDR3 DNA reads TGCAGCGTCGAAATTGACTATGGCTACACCTTC. Translating it yields CSVEIDYGYTF.

V and J are TRBV5-6 and TRBJ2-1; 7 bases map to TRBD2. Germline CDR1 SGHDT, CDR2 YYEEEE. The junction had 11 bases not matched to a gene; V was cut back by 7 bases and J by 10 bases. The CDR3 length is 13 residues. The CDR3 is CASLGGAGVEQFF. For the CDR3, the DNA is TGTGCCAGCTTGGGGGGTGCGGGGGTGGAGCAGTTCTTC.

The genes are TRBV12-3 or TRBV12-4 and TRBJ2-2; D gene ambiguous. The germline V and J ends were trimmed by 5 bases and 4 bases, with 8 bases remaining between them. The CDR3 sequence is 13 residues long. DNA for the CDR3: TGTGCCAGCAGTCCCGTGTCCACCGGGGAGCTGTTTTTT. As protein: CASSPVSTGELFF.

With regard to this clonotype: This may arise from a read error, as a much more abundant clone is one base away. The chain joins TRBV9 to TRBJ1-1, with a tentative D call TRBD1 (6 bases). This CDR3 is 14 amino acids long. The V end was cut by 2 bases, the J end by 2 bases, with 10 bases between. Germline V CDR1 and CDR2: SGDLS, YYNGEE. This chain's CDR3 is CASSVWTVNTEAFF. The CDR3 region has the DNA TGTGCCAGCAGCGTTTGGACAGTCAACACTGAAGCTTTCTTT.